The 29 T cell receptor beta chains in this list originate from one sample, sequenced in a study of graft-versus-host responses after intestinal transplantation. This table comes from immunoSEQ multiplex PCR, and its TCRdb copy is limited to in-frame clones, with some not included. The sample has 20,000 or so clones, approximately 72% seen once. Investigators treated the graft tissue so that it released intraepithelial and lamina propria lymphocytes. Specimen: ileum tissue, collected around 20 days after intestinal transplant. The receptors shown here come from a human patient who received an intestinal transplant, so some T cells may come from the graft donor.

This clone was found a few times. The chain employs TRBV7-3 and TRBJ2-1; a weak D match, TRBD2 (6 bases). V was cut by 1 base and J by 6 bases, with 10 bases left in between. Germline V lookup: CDR1 SGHTA, CDR2 FQGTGA. The CDR3 consists of 14 residues. CDR3 in amino acids: CASSLIGGVNEQFF. In DNA form, the CDR3 reads TGTGCCAGCAGCTTAATAGGAGGGGTCAATGAGCAGTTCTTC.

This clone has just a few counts. The chain is built from TRBV5-1 and TRBJ2-7; D is possibly TRBD1 (6 bases). Germline V gene sequence: CDR1 SGHRS, CDR2 YFSETQ. Trimming cost V 3 bases and J 0 bases, with 10 bases left between them. The CDR3 is 14 amino acids. The chain's CDR3 is CASSWTESSYEQYF. The CDR3 nucleotides read TGCGCCAGCAGCTGGACAGAGAGCTCCTACGAGCAGTACTTC.

The chain carries TRBV27 and TRBJ1-2; 10 bases line up with TRBD1. The CDR3 covers 13 residues. Germline lookup yields CDR1 MNHEY and CDR2 SMNVEV (reference sequence). V shed 3 bases, J shed 5 bases, and the junction held 0 bases outside the gene matches. CDR3 amino acids: CASSLGQGYGYTF. Written as DNA, the CDR3 is TGTGCCAGCAGTTTGGGACAGGGGTATGGCTACACCTTC.

This clone has a single count. The chain carries TRBV7-2 and TRBJ1-1; no reliable D call. CDR3 length: 15 amino acids. The germline V gene has CDR1 SGHTA and CDR2 FQGNSA. Trimming took off 1 base at V and 0 bases at J, with 9 bases between the two ends. CDR3 DNA sequence: TGTGCCAGCAGCTTAGGGCGCAGGTTGAACACTGAAGCTTTCTTT. Amino acids: CASSLGRRLNTEAFF. Complete variable domain (other parts from reference TRBV7-2 and TRBJ1-1): GAGVSQSPSNKVTEKGKDVELRCDPISGHTALYWYRQSLGQGLEFLIYFQGNSAPDKSGLPSDRFSAERTGGSVSTLTIQRTQQEDSAVYLCASSLGRRLNTEAFFGQGTRLTVV.

This clone was seen more than once but under ten times. V usage is TRBV7-6 and J usage is TRBJ2-1, with D maybe TRBD2 (8 bases). The CDR3 covers 17 residues. Germline CDR1 SGHVS, CDR2 FNYEAQ. V was clipped by 5 bases and J by 2 bases, with 19 bases between them. CDR3 nucleotide sequence: TGTGCCAGCAGCCCCGGGGGGGGACAGCTAACCTACAATGAGCAGTTCTTC. It codes for CASSPGGGQLTYNEQFF. Full variable domain (outside the CDR3, taken from reference TRBV7-6 and TRBJ2-1): GAGVSQSPRYKVTKRGQDVALRCDPISGHVSLYWYRQALGQGPEFLTYFNYEAQQDKSGLPNDRFSAERPEGSISTLTIQRTEQRDSAMYRCASSPGGGQLTYNEQFFGPGTRLTVL.

This clone was recorded only once. The V call is TRBV6-1, the J call TRBJ2-2; maybe TRBD2 (7 bases). Germline CDR1 is MNHNS and CDR2 is SASEGT. This CDR3 spans 17 amino acids. Trimming stripped 4 bases from V and 4 bases from J, with 19 bases between. CDR3 residues: CASSVLGRGGSTGELFF. CDR3 nucleotides: TGTGCCAGCAGTGTGCTGGGGAGGGGGGGTAGCACCGGGGAGCTGTTTTTT.

The V and J genes are TRBV4-1 and TRBJ2-7; the D is unclear. CDR1 is MGHRA, CDR2 YSYEKL, per germline. V lost 3 bases to trimming and J lost 1 base, with 13 bases between them. The CDR3 has 15 amino acids. DNA for the CDR3: TGCGCCAGCAGCCACAACCGCAGTCCGTCCTACGAGCAGTACTTC. Its protein is CASSHNRSPSYEQYF.

CDR3 sequence (DNA): TGTGCCAGCAGCGAAACAGGGAATCGCCTCCACTTT. Translated, it gives CASSETGNRLHF. This chain joins TRBV9 and TRBJ1-6; weak D call: TRBD1 (6 bases). Trimming cost V 3 bases and J 15 bases, with 13 bases left between them. Germline V lookup: CDR1 SGDLS, CDR2 YYNGEE. The CDR3 has 12 amino acids.

This clone occurred once. The rearrangement uses TRBV7-2 and TRBJ1-1, with TRBD1 as a possible D gene (5 bases). Looked up from germline, CDR1 is SGHTA and CDR2 is FQGNSA. The CDR3 consists of 16 residues. Trimming left V 1 base short and J 5 bases short, with 17 bases between. The CDR3: CASSLVGGVQGTEAFF. Written as DNA, the CDR3 is TGTGCCAGCAGCTTAGTTGGGGGGGTCCAAGGGACTGAAGCTTTCTTT. Using reference TRBV7-2 and TRBJ1-1 for the parts outside the CDR3, the full variable domain is GAGVSQSPSNKVTEKGKDVELRCDPISGHTALYWYRQSLGQGLEFLIYFQGNSAPDKSGLPSDRFSAERTGGSVSTLTIQRTQQEDSAVYLCASSLVGGVQGTEAFFGQGTRLTVV.

The chain employs TRBV18 and TRBJ2-1, with a tentative D call TRBD1 (5 bases). The V gene lost 6 bases and the J gene lost 8 bases, with 11 bases spanning the gap. The CDR3 has 12 amino acids. The germline V gene has CDR1 KGHSH and CDR2 LQKENI. The CDR3 loop is CASSDSVYEQFF. The CDR3 DNA is TGTGCCAGCTCCGACAGTGTCTATGAGCAGTTCTTC.

The V call is TRBV9, the J call TRBJ1-6; 9 positions agree with TRBD1. The CDR3 is made up of 16 amino acids. V shed 0 bases and J 5 bases; nucleotides not matched to a gene: 3. Per germline, CDR1 SGDLS and CDR2 YYNGEE. The CDR3, as DNA: TGTGCCAGCAGCGTAGGCGGGACAGGGAATAATTCACCCCTCCACTTT. Residues: CASSVGGTGNNSPLHF.

V usage is TRBV11-2 and J usage is TRBJ1-2; D not certain. Trimming stripped 5 bases from V and 0 bases from J, with 13 bases between. This CDR3 has 15 residues. Germline CDR1 is SGHAT and CDR2 is FQNNGV. Here the CDR3 reads CASSPGAAPNYGYTF. In nucleotides, the CDR3 is TGTGCCAGCAGCCCCGGAGCGGCCCCTAACTATGGCTACACCTTC.

The V and J genes are TRBV21-1 and TRBJ2-7; the DNA was not compared with TRBD2, the D call given in the table. TRBV21-1 is assigned pseudogene status. The CDR3 runs to 12 residues. The CDR3 spells CASVRTNREQYF. As DNA, the CDR3 is TGTGCCAGCGTGAGGACTAACCGCGAGCAGTACTTC.

This clone was counted a few times. Other DNA sequences in the sample encode the same CDR3. This rearrangement joins TRBV6-5 to TRBJ2-7; 7 bases are shared with TRBD1. This CDR3 comprises 11 residues. The ends lost 8 bases at V and 5 bases at J; junction bases unmatched: 3. CDR1 and CDR2 (germline): MNHEY, SVGAGI. This chain's CDR3 is CASGDRDEQYF. CDR3 sequence (DNA): TGTGCCAGCGGAGACAGGGACGAGCAGTACTTC.

The J gene is TRBJ1-6, the V gene TRBV10-2; perhaps TRBD1 as D (5 bases). CDR1 and CDR2 (germline): WSHSY, SAAADI. The CDR3 is 15 amino acids. V was pared by 6 bases and J by 4 bases, with 13 bases between. The CDR3 loop is CASSPDSRYNSPLHF. CDR3 sequence (DNA): TGCGCCAGCAGCCCCGACAGTCGTTATAATTCACCCCTCCACTTT.

As concerns this clone: The same CDR3 also results from other DNA sequences found in this sample. This rearrangement joins TRBV27 to TRBJ2-1; D is ambiguous. V lost 5 bases and J 7 bases, leaving 12 bases between the germline ends. Germline CDR1 and CDR2: MNHEY and SMNVEV (reference sequence). There are 13 residues in the CDR3. CDR3 coding DNA: TGTGCCAGCAGTCTCAGTCGAAGAAATGAGCAGTTCTTC. Its translation is CASSLSRRNEQFF.

The chain carries TRBV6-1 and TRBJ1-2; D perhaps matches TRBD1 (5 bases). Germline assignment: CDR1 MNHNS and CDR2 SASEGT. The germline V and J ends were trimmed by 3 bases and 4 bases, with 15 bases remaining between them. The CDR3 is 15 residues long. As DNA, the CDR3 is TGTGCCAGCAGTGACGAACCACAGGCGTTCTATGGCTACACCTTC. It codes for CASSDEPQAFYGYTF.

Within the sample, this clone is medium-sized. V usage is TRBV6-1 and J usage is TRBJ2-7; 10 positions agree with TRBD2. V gave up 3 bases and J gave up 1 base; unmatched junction bases: 3. Germline V gene lookup returns CDR1 MNHNS and CDR2 SASEGT. This CDR3 has 15 amino acids. The CDR3 is CASSERTSGSYEQYF. The CDR3 nucleotides are TGTGCCAGCAGTGAGCGGACTAGCGGATCCTACGAGCAGTACTTC.

This rearrangement joins TRBV15 to TRBJ2-7; unclear D gene. The germline V gene has CDR1 LNHNV and CDR2 YYDKDF (reference sequence). There are 15 residues in the CDR3. Trimming shortened V by 1 base and J by 3 bases, and 13 bases separated the two germline ends. The CDR3 DNA follows: TGTGCCACCAGCAGAGGTGATTTGGGCCTCTACGAGCAGTACTTC. Amino acid sequence: CATSRGDLGLYEQYF.

The chain links TRBV11-2 to TRBJ2-1, with 9 positions matching TRBD2. The V and J ends lost 0 bases and 8 bases, in that order; junction bases with no gene match: 2. This CDR3 contains 14 residues. Per the germline V gene, CDR1 is SGHAT and CDR2 is FQNNGV. CDR3 region: CASSLELAGYEQFF. Here the CDR3 DNA reads TGTGCCAGCAGCTTAGAACTAGCGGGTTATGAGCAGTTCTTC.

V is TRBV27 and J is TRBJ2-7; D gene unclear. This CDR3 is 13 amino acids long. Trimming pared 0 bases from V and 4 bases from J, leaving 7 bases between. Germline CDR1 reads MNHEY; CDR2 reads SMNVEV (reference sequence). The CDR3 loop is CASSLSYRYEQYF. In nucleotides, the CDR3 is TGTGCCAGCAGTTTATCATACAGATACGAGCAGTACTTC.

This clone is medium-sized within its sample. The chain recombines TRBV5-5 with TRBJ1-6; TRBD1 is a possible D gene (6 bases). The CDR3 has 17 residues. Germline values: CDR1 SGHKS, CDR2 YYEKEE (reference sequence). Trimming took 0 bases from V and 4 from J, leaving 14 bases between them. CDR3 bases: TGTGCCAGCAGCTTGGAGGGGACACTATTTTATAATTCACCCCTCCACTTT. This encodes CASSLEGTLFYNSPLHF.

The V gene is TRBV18, the J gene TRBJ2-5; D perhaps matches TRBD1 (6 bases). V lost 2 bases and J lost 3, with 10 bases in between. The CDR3 consists of 14 residues. Germline assignment: CDR1 KGHSH and CDR2 LQKENI. CDR3 region: CASSPSRTEETQYF. The CDR3 nucleotides are TGTGCCAGCTCACCATCCCGGACAGAAGAGACCCAGTACTTC.

The V gene is TRBV27, the J gene TRBJ2-7; 8 bases fit TRBD1. V was pared by 4 bases and J by 2 bases, with 1 base of the junction left unmatched. The CDR3 extends over 13 amino acids. CDR1 and CDR2 (germline): MNHEY, SMNVEV (reference sequence). CDR3 sequence (DNA): TGTGCCAGCAGTTGGGGACAGGCCTACGAGCAGTACTTC. Translated: CASSWGQAYEQYF.

The chain links TRBV7-9 to TRBJ2-7; TRBD1 aligns across 11 bases. CDR3 length: 15 amino acids. J was trimmed by 2 bases and V by 3 bases; bases with no gene match: 3. CDR1 SEHNR and CDR2 FQNEAQ come from the germline V gene (reference sequence). The CDR3 DNA follows: TGTGCCAGCAGCTTGGGGACAGGGGGTACCTACGAGCAGTACTTC. The encoded protein is CASSLGTGGTYEQYF.

The chain links TRBV6-6 to TRBJ2-5; TRBD2 aligns across 9 bases. V shed 2 bases, J shed 5 bases, and the junction held 6 bases outside the gene matches. Germline CDR1 reads MNHNY; CDR2 reads SVGAGI (reference sequence). This CDR3 has 15 residues. The DNA of the CDR3 is TGTGCCAGCAGTTACCCCAGCGGGGGGCCGGAGACCCAGTACTTC. Its translation: CASSYPSGGPETQYF.

The J gene is TRBJ2-5, the V gene TRBV25-1; 16 bases line up with TRBD2. Germline values: CDR1 MGHDK, CDR2 SYGVNS. This CDR3 is built from 15 residues. V was pared by 6 bases and J by 2 bases, with 0 bases of the junction left unmatched. The CDR3 coding sequence is TGTGCCAGCAGGGGACTAGCGGGGGGGCAAGAGACCCAGTACTTC. Translated, it gives CASRGLAGGQETQYF.

The CDR3 DNA sequence: TGTGCCAGCAGCTTTCATGGAGAAGGGGGCGTTTTTGGCGAGCAGTACTTC. Protein: CASSFHGEGGVFGEQYF. The chain uses TRBV11-2 and TRBJ2-7, with 7 bases matching TRBD1. CDR1 is SGHAT and CDR2 is FQNNGV in the germline V gene. V dropped 3 bases and J dropped 6; count of bases not matched to a gene: 17. This CDR3 comprises 17 residues. The full variable domain, completed using reference TRBV11-2 and TRBJ2-7, is EAGVAQSPRYKIIEKRQSVAFWCNPISGHATLYWYQQILGQGPKLLIQFQNNGVVDDSQLPKDRFSAERLKGVDSTLKIQPAKLEDSAVYLCASSFHGEGGVFGEQYFGPGTRLTVT.

This sequence joins TRBV9 and TRBJ2-2; 9 bases match TRBD1. V was pared by 0 bases and J by 7 bases, with 4 bases of the junction left unmatched. Looked up from germline, CDR1 is SGDLS and CDR2 is YYNGEE. The CDR3 sequence is 15 residues long. CDR3 sequence reads: CASSVAGTGYGELFF. The CDR3 DNA reads as TGTGCCAGCAGCGTAGCGGGGACAGGGTACGGGGAGCTGTTTTTT.